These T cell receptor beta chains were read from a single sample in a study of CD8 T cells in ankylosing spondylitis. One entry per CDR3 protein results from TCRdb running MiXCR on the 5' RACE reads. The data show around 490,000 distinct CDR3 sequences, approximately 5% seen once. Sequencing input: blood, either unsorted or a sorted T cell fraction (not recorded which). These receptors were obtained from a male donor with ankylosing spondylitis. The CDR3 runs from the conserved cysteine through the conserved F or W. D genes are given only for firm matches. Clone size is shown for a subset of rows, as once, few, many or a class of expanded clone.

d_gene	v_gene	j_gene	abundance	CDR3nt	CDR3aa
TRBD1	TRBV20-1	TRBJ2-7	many	TGCTCCGGCCTAGGACAGGGGTTTTCCTACGAGCAGTACTTC	CSGLGQGFSYEQYF
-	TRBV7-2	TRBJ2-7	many	TGTGCCAGCAGCCCCGGGACCCCGGATGGGCAGTACTTC	CASSPGTPDGQYF
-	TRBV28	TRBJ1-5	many	TGTGCCAGCAGTTTATGGGGTAGAGCAGGGGAGCCCCAGCATTTT	CASSLWGRAGEPQHF
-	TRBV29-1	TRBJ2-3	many	TGCAGCGTTGCTCTGGCGGCTAGCACAGATACGCAGTATTTT	CSVALAASTDTQYF
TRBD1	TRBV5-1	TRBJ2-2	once	TGCGCCAGCAGCCAGGAGACAGGGACCACCGGGGAGCTGTTTTTT	CASSQETGTTGELFF
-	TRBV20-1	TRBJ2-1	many	TGCAGTGCAGACCACATAGCAGCGTCCAATGATGAGCAGTTCTTC	CSADHIAASNDEQFF
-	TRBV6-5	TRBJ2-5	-	TGTGCCAGCAGTTATCCAGGAGGAGGTCAAGAGGCCCAGTACTTC	CASSYPGGGQEAQYF
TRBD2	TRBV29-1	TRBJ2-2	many	TGCAGCGTTGGGGCTAGCGGGAAAACCGGGGAGCTGTTTTTT	CSVGASGKTGELFF
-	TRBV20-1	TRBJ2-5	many	TGCAGTGCTAGATTGTCATCCGAGACCCAGTACTTC	CSARLSSETQYF
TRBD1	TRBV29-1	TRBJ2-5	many	TGCAGCGTTGAAGACGAGGGGCAGGGGGCTTTGGGAGAGACCCAGTACTTC	CSVEDEGQGALGETQYF
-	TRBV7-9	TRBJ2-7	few	TGTGCCAGCAGCTCCGGGCAGGGCTCCTTCTACGAGCAGTACTTC	CASSSGQGSFYEQYF
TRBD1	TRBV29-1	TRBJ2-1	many	TGCAGCGTTCACAGGGGCTACAATGAGCAGTTCTTC	CSVHRGYNEQFF
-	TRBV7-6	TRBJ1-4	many	TGTGCCAGCAGCGGACAGAGCACAACTAATGAAAAACTGTTTTTT	CASSGQSTTNEKLFF
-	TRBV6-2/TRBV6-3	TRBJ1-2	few	TGTGCCAGCAGATACTGGCGGAGTGGCTACACCTTC	CASRYWRSGYTF
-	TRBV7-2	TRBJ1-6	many	TGTGCCAGCAGCTTAGTTCTCCGACAGCCCAATTCACCCCTCCACTTT	CASSLVLRQPNSPLHF
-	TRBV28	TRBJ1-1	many	TGTGCCAGCAGTATCGGGGTCCAAAGGGTTGCTTTCTTT	CASSIGVQRVAFF
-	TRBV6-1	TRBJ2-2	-	TGTGCCAGCAGACCACCGGGACGATCCACCGGGGAGCTGTTTTTT	CASRPPGRSTGELFF
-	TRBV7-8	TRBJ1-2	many	TGTGCCAGCTCGGGCGGGAACTATGGCTACACCTTC	CASSGGNYGYTF
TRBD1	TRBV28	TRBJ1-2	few	TGTGCCAGCAGTTCTTACCAGGGGGCAAGCTATGGCTACACCTTC	CASSSYQGASYGYTF
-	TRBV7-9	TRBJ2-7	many	TGTGCCAGCACCTTGAGAGACTACGAGCAGTACTTC	CASTLRDYEQYF
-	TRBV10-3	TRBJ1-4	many	TGTGCCTCCAGCAGGGGCGTCGTTGAAAAACTGTTTTTT	CASSRGVVEKLFF
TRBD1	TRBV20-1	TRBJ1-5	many	TGCAGTGCCGAACACGGGACAGGGACCAATCAGCCCCAGCATTTT	CSAEHGTGTNQPQHF
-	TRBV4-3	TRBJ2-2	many	TGCGCCAGCAGCCAAGTTTCCCATTACACCGGGGAGCTGTTTTTT	CASSQVSHYTGELFF
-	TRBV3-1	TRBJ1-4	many	TGTGCCAGCAGCCAAGATCCGGCAGCAACTAATGAAAAACTGTTTTTT	CASSQDPAATNEKLFF
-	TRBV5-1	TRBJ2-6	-	TGCGCCAGCAGCCCCTTCGGTGCTGGGGCCAACGTCCTGACTTTC	CASSPFGAGANVLTF
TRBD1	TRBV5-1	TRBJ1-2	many	TGCGCCAGCAGCGCTGGGACAGGGGGACGAAGCTATGGCTACACCTTC	CASSAGTGGRSYGYTF
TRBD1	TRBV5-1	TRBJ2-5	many	TGCGCCAGCAGCAGAAACCGGGACAGGGGGCATCGATCGTGGACCCAGTACTTC	CASSRNRDRGHRSWTQYF
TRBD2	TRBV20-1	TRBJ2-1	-	TGCAGTGCTAGAGTTAGCGGGAGGGACAATGAGCAGTTCTTC	CSARVSGRDNEQFF
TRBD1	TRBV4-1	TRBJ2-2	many	TGCGCCAGCAGCCCGACAGGGGAAGAACCCGGGGAGCTGTTTTTT	CASSPTGEEPGELFF
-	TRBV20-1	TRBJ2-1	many	TGCAGTGCTAGAACTCTACTTGGGGGTAATGAGCAGTTCTTC	CSARTLLGGNEQFF
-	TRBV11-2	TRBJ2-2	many	TGTGCCAGCAGCTTAGATCGCAGGGAGTTGTTTTTT	CASSLDRRELFF